A single sample is the source of the 13 T cell receptor beta chains below, sequenced in a study of beta chain features in type 1 diabetes. Since all of the isolated RNA was reverse transcribed, expressed TCRB transcripts were what got sequenced. The assay was immunoSEQ multiplex PCR, and TCRdb's table has in-frame clones only and misses some. The sample has 200,000 to 250,000 clones; about 71% are singletons. Sequenced input: naive CD4+ T cells from blood. These receptors were collected from a man aged 25 to 40 in good health.

The chain combines TRBV5-6 with TRBJ2-1; TRBD2 matches 11 bases. This CDR3 spans 14 amino acids. The junction had 3 bases not matched to a gene; V was cut back by 4 bases and J by 6 bases. Germline CDR1 reads SGHDT; CDR2 reads YYEEEE. The CDR3 loop reads CASSKGLAANEQFF. As DNA, the CDR3 is TGTGCCAGCAGCAAGGGACTAGCGGCCAATGAGCAGTTCTTC.

The chain has TRBV14 and TRBJ1-2; D ambiguous. The CDR3 runs to 14 residues. V lost 0 bases and J lost 8, with 13 bases in between. Germline CDR1 SGHDN, CDR2 FVKESK. The CDR3 reads CASSQDVRVSGYTF. The CDR3 DNA reads TGTGCCAGCAGCCAAGATGTGAGGGTTTCGGGCTACACCTTC.

This chain links TRBV20-1 with TRBJ2-7; D is perhaps TRBD2 (5 bases). The CDR3 spans 11 residues. Trimming shortened V by 3 bases and J by 6 bases, and 9 bases separated the two germline ends. Germline CDR1 reads DFQATT; CDR2 reads SNEGSKA (reference sequence). CDR3 sequence (DNA): TGCAGTGCTAGGCTGAGCGGCGAGCAGTACTTC. As protein: CSARLSGEQYF.

The chain carries TRBV30 and TRBJ2-7; TRBD1 matches 9 bases. This CDR3 contains 15 residues. Germline-derived CDR1 and CDR2 are GTSNPN and SVGIG (reference sequence). The V segment lost 5 bases and the J segment 0 bases; nucleotides outside the gene matches: 8. The CDR3 nucleotides read TGTGCCTGGGGCGGAGGGACAGGGAGCTCCTACGAGCAGTACTTC. Its translation: CAWGGGTGSSYEQYF.

V usage is TRBV6-5 and J usage is TRBJ2-3, with TRBD2 matching over 7 bases. With 10 bases clipped from V and 1 base from J, the junction kept 2 bases outside the gene matches. Germline V CDR1 and CDR2: MNHEY, SVGAGI. The length of the CDR3 is 12 residues. The CDR3 sequence: CATREGTDTQYF. CDR3 nucleotide sequence: TGTGCCACCCGGGAGGGCACAGATACGCAGTATTTT.

This clone was seen more than once but under ten times. V gene TRBV7-2 combines with J gene TRBJ2-4; D is undetermined. Germline V CDR1 and CDR2: SGHTA, FQGNSA. The CDR3 consists of 14 residues. Between the trimmed V and J ends, which lost 4 bases and 0 bases, there was a span of 7 bases. The CDR3 nucleotides read TGTGCCAGCAGCTCGACATTAGCCAAAAACATTCAGTACTTC. Translation gives CASSSTLAKNIQYF.

V and J are TRBV7-9 and TRBJ1-2, with D perhaps TRBD1 (5 bases). This CDR3 spans 14 amino acids. V lost 0 bases and J 4 bases, leaving 9 bases between the germline ends. From germline, CDR1 is SEHNR and CDR2 FQNEAQ (reference sequence). The DNA of the CDR3 is TGTGCCAGCAGCTTAGCCCCAGGGACCTATGGCTACACCTTC. This codes for CASSLAPGTYGYTF.

V usage is TRBV29-1 and J usage is TRBJ2-1; unclear D gene. Trimming took 3 bases from V and 3 from J, leaving 12 bases between them. Germline CDR1 SQVTM, CDR2 ANQGSEA. This CDR3 has 14 residues. CDR3 nucleotide sequence: TGCAGCGTTGATTTGCAGGAGCACTACAATGAGCAGTTCTTC. Translating gives CSVDLQEHYNEQFF.

CDR3 sequence (DNA): TGTGCCAGCGGGAGAGAGAAAAATGAGCAGTTCTTC. As protein: CASGREKNEQFF. This chain joins TRBV6-5 and TRBJ2-1, with D maybe TRBD2 (5 bases). CDR3 length: 12 amino acids. The V gene lost 8 bases and the J gene lost 7 bases, with 12 bases spanning the gap. Germline CDR1 MNHEY, CDR2 SVGAGI.

The rearrangement links TRBV6-5 to TRBJ2-7; 7 bases match TRBD1. Germline V gives CDR1 MNHEY, CDR2 SVGAGI. This CDR3 is built from 14 residues. V lost 5 bases to trimming and J lost 4 bases; unmatched junction nucleotides: 8. In DNA, the CDR3 is TGTGCCAGCAGTGCTGTGGCAGGGGGTTACGAGCAGTACTTC. Protein sequence: CASSAVAGGYEQYF.

The chain employs TRBV5-1 and TRBJ2-2; the D gene is possibly TRBD1 (5 bases). Between the trimmed V and J ends, which lost 5 bases and 1 base, there was a span of 6 bases. The CDR3 spans 13 residues. Germline CDR1 and CDR2: SGHRS and YFSETQ. The CDR3 sequence: CASRTVNTGELFF. The CDR3 DNA reads TGCGCCAGCAGGACAGTGAACACCGGGGAGCTGTTTTTT. The whole variable domain, remainder taken from reference TRBV5-1 and TRBJ2-2, is KAGVTQTPRYLIKTRGQQVTLSCSPISGHRSVSWYQQTPGQGLQFLFEYFSETQRNKGNFPGRFSGRQFSNSRSEMNVSTLELGDSALYLCASRTVNTGELFFGEGSRLTVL.

The chain recombines TRBV30 with TRBJ2-7; D not resolved. This CDR3 region has 13 residues. Germline V CDR1 and CDR2: GTSNPN, SVGIG (reference sequence). The V and J ends lost 8 bases and 1 base respectively, with 15 bases between them. The CDR3 protein is CAGLGFESYEQYF. The CDR3 bases are TGTGCCGGATTGGGATTCGAGTCCTACGAGCAGTACTTC. Together with reference TRBV30 and TRBJ2-7, the CDR3 gives the full variable domain: SQTIHQWPATLVQPVGSPLSLECTVEGTSNPNLYWYRQAAGRGLQLLFYSVGIGQISSEVPQNLSASRPQDRQFILSSKKLLLSDSGFYLCAGLGFESYEQYFGPGTRLTVT.

The rearrangement joins TRBV2 to TRBJ1-5; the D gene is possibly TRBD1 (6 bases). The CDR3 runs 15 residues. Germline V gives CDR1 SNHLY, CDR2 FYNNEI. Trimming removed 6 bases at V and 1 base at J, with 13 bases between. CDR3 sequence: CASSPDSLSNQPQHF. The CDR3 region has the DNA TGTGCCAGCAGCCCGGACAGCCTCAGCAATCAGCCCCAGCATTTT.